This T cell receptor beta chain was recovered during a study of T cell changes during pregnancy in multiple sclerosis. This clone has only one observation. Trimming pared 5 bases from V and 5 bases from J, leaving 15 bases between. CDR1 LNHNV and CDR2 YYDKDF come from the germline V gene (reference sequence). The CDR3 has 15 amino acids. Sequencing used immunoSEQ multiplex PCR; TCRdb keeps in-frame clones, though not all of them. Of under 55,000 clones listed, around nine tenths are singletons. V and J are TRBV15 and TRBJ2-2; maybe TRBD2 (5 bases). This receptor was taken from a female donor with multiple sclerosis, enrolled in a pregnancy study. The sequenced sample was CD4+ T cells from peripheral blood mononuclear cells, obtained before pregnancy. CDR3 in amino acids: CATSHYFGKTGELFF. In DNA form, the CDR3 reads TGTGCCACCAGCCATTACTTCGGGAAAACCGGGGAGCTGTTTTTT.